The rows below give T cell receptor beta chains drawn from one sample of a study of early T cells in non-severe SARS-CoV-2 infection. Each CDR3 protein is one row after TCRdb ran MiXCR on the 5' RACE reads. The sample carries about 61,000 distinct CDR3 sequences, approximately 11% recorded once. The sequencing input was whole blood. These receptors came from an adult who was a healthcare worker with PCR-confirmed SARS-CoV-2 infection or an uninfected control (not recorded which). Each CDR3 is given with its conserved first and last residue.

J,V,CDR3
TRBJ2-3,TRBV27,CASSLSPLRGGFTDTQYF
TRBJ1-4,TRBV6-5,CASSAGAYNEKLFF
TRBJ2-7,TRBV20-1,CSARLGGGEQYF
TRBJ2-3,TRBV12-5,CASGLGLRTDTQYF
TRBJ2-5,TRBV20-1,CSAKPPGTGSRETQYF
TRBJ2-5,TRBV5-6,CASSLVREAQETQYF
TRBJ2-3,TRBV7-2,CASSLRGLAGGYSSTDTQYF
TRBJ1-5,TRBV10-2,CASSVGIYSNQPQHF
TRBJ1-2,TRBV19,CASSTNGHYGYTF
TRBJ2-3,TRBV5-1,CASSPRVAGETQYF
TRBJ1-1,TRBV7-2,CASSLWGQPNTEAFF
TRBJ1-1,TRBV18,CASSLDRGNTEAFF
TRBJ2-3,TRBV2,CASSDRYEDTQYF
TRBJ2-1,TRBV11-2,CASSFSQYNEQFF
TRBJ2-7,TRBV27,CASRRGGESSYEQYF
TRBJ2-1,TRBV2,CASSSRTGPHEQFF
TRBJ2-5,TRBV4-3,CASSPPWWVLETQYF
TRBJ2-4,TRBV29-1,CSVETKNIQYF
TRBJ2-1,TRBV10-3,CAISGQTYNEQFF
TRBJ1-5,TRBV6-2/TRBV6-3,CASSYPPGSGDSNQPQHF
TRBJ1-5,TRBV28,CASSPQGRGQPQHF
TRBJ1-4,TRBV3-1,CASSQVTDRPLEKLFF
TRBJ2-3,TRBV30,CAWSVREQRGGLTDTQYF
TRBJ2-3,TRBV28,CASSAPGTDTDTQYF
TRBJ2-3,TRBV29-1,CSVHDRGPSTDTQYF
TRBJ2-7,TRBV5-1,CASSRGGIGTGSSYEQYF
TRBJ2-7,TRBV7-9,CASSSLATGEQYF
TRBJ1-1,TRBV4-1,CASSQPIGVVDTEAFF
TRBJ1-2,TRBV28,CASYRDIYGYTF
TRBJ2-7,TRBV11-2,CASSLYEQYF
TRBJ1-1,TRBV29-1,CSVEFEGAGLAFF
TRBJ2-3,TRBV9,CASSVSPVEQYF
TRBJ1-2,TRBV3-1,CASTSGQGYGYTF
TRBJ2-7,TRBV29-1,CSVNLGAYEQYF
TRBJ1-2,TRBV7-2,CASSLEWAGDDYTF
TRBJ2-7,TRBV6-2/TRBV6-3,CASSYLPKGALTYEQYF
TRBJ1-4,TRBV30,CAWSADSANEKLFF
TRBJ2-1,TRBV5-1,CASSLYGDDEQFF
TRBJ2-5,TRBV7-2,CASSRPPGTIGETQYF